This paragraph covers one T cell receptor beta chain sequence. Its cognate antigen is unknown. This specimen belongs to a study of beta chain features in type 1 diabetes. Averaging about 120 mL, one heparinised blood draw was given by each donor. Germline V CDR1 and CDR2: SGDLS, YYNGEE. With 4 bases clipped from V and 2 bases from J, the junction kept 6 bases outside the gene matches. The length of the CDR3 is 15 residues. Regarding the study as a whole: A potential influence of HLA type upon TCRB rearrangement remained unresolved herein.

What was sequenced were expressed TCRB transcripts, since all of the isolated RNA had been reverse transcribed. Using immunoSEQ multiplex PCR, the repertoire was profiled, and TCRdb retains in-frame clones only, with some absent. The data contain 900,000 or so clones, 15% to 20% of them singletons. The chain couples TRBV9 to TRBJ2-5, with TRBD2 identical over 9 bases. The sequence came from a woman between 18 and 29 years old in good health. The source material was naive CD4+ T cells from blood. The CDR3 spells CASSPRLAGQETQYF. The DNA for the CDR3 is TGTGCCAGCAGCCCGCGCCTAGCGGGACAAGAGACCCAGTACTTC.